These T cell receptor beta chains were read from a single sample in a study of T cells after yellow fever vaccination. TCRdb re-called the 5' RACE reads through MiXCR, storing one row per CDR3 protein. The sample includes approximately 250,000 distinct CDR3 sequences, around 3.5% of them seen just once. The input for sequencing was PBMCs, taken 15 days after the yellow fever booster vaccination. These receptors were obtained from a young man who received the YFV17D yellow fever vaccine. The CDR3 runs from the conserved cysteine through the conserved F or W. A D gene is named only where the DNA matches it firmly. The size field reads once, few, many or a size class.

CDR3 protein: CASRSGQGGNEQFF
CDR3 DNA: TGTGCCAGCAGATCGGGACAGGGGGGCAATGAGCAGTTCTTC
V gene: TRBV11-2
J gene: TRBJ2-1
D gene: TRBD1
clone size: many

CDR3 protein: CASSPPGQDTGELFF
CDR3 DNA: TGCGCCAGCAGCCCACCAGGACAGGACACCGGGGAGCTGTTTTTT
V gene: TRBV4-1
J gene: TRBJ2-2
D gene: TRBD1
clone size: many

CDR3 protein: CASSSIDRGENIQYF
CDR3 DNA: TGCGCCAGCAGCTCGATCGACAGGGGAGAAAACATTCAGTACTTC
V gene: TRBV5-1
J gene: TRBJ2-4
D gene: TRBD1
clone size: many

CDR3 protein: CSASRGGAGETQYF
CDR3 DNA: TGCAGTGCTAGCCGCGGGGGGGCCGGAGAGACCCAGTACTTC
V gene: TRBV20-1
J gene: TRBJ2-5
D gene: TRBD2
clone size: many

CDR3 protein: CASRAGDYLYNEQFF
CDR3 DNA: TGCGCCAGCAGGGCCGGGGACTACCTCTACAATGAGCAGTTCTTC
V gene: TRBV5-1
J gene: TRBJ2-1
D gene: TRBD2
clone size: many

CDR3 protein: CASRRQGAEQYF
CDR3 DNA: TGTGCCAGCAGGCGACAGGGGGCCGAGCAGTACTTC
V gene: TRBV12-3/TRBV12-4
J gene: TRBJ2-7
D gene: TRBD1
clone size: many

CDR3 protein: CASSPSYGQLGNYGYTF
CDR3 DNA: TGTGCCAGCAGCCCTTCTTATGGGCAACTAGGGAACTATGGCTACACCTTC
V gene: TRBV12-3/TRBV12-4
J gene: TRBJ1-2
D gene: NA
clone size: many

CDR3 protein: CASKELGDPNTEAFF
CDR3 DNA: TGCGCCAGCAAGGAGTTGGGGGATCCGAACACTGAAGCTTTCTTT
V gene: TRBV5-1
J gene: TRBJ1-1
D gene: NA
clone size: many

CDR3 protein: CASSSWRGSSYNEQFF
CDR3 DNA: TGTGCCAGCAGCTCCTGGCGGGGGAGCTCCTACAATGAGCAGTTCTTC
V gene: TRBV7-9
J gene: TRBJ2-1
D gene: TRBD2
clone size: many

CDR3 protein: CSVCQGDTEAFF
CDR3 DNA: TGCAGCGTTTGCCAGGGGGACACTGAAGCTTTCTTT
V gene: TRBV29-1
J gene: TRBJ1-1
D gene: TRBD1
clone size: many

CDR3 protein: CASSYVADYTGELFF
CDR3 DNA: TGTGCCAGCAGTTATGTAGCGGACTACACCGGGGAGCTGTTTTTT
V gene: TRBV6-2/TRBV6-3
J gene: TRBJ2-2
D gene: NA
clone size: many

CDR3 protein: CSAPPPLRVRTEAFF
CDR3 DNA: TGCAGTGCTCCGCCACCGCTCAGGGTACGGACTGAAGCTTTCTTT
V gene: TRBV20-1
J gene: TRBJ1-1
D gene: NA
clone size: many

CDR3 protein: CASKGALNYGYTF
CDR3 DNA: TGTGCCAGCAAAGGAGCGCTAAACTATGGCTACACCTTC
V gene: TRBV12-3/TRBV12-4
J gene: TRBJ1-2
D gene: NA
clone size: many

CDR3 protein: CASSFGRPEQFF
CDR3 DNA: TGTGCCAGCAGTTTCGGAAGGCCTGAGCAGTTCTTC
V gene: TRBV6-2/TRBV6-3
J gene: TRBJ2-1
D gene: NA
clone size: many

CDR3 protein: CASRPDKGADSPLHF
CDR3 DNA: TGTGCCAGCAGGCCCGACAAGGGAGCGGATTCACCCCTCCACTTT
V gene: TRBV6-1
J gene: TRBJ1-6
D gene: NA
clone size: many

CDR3 protein: CASSKDSNQPQHF
CDR3 DNA: TGTGCCAGCAGCAAAGATAGCAATCAGCCCCAGCATTTT
V gene: TRBV21-1
J gene: TRBJ1-5
D gene: NA
clone size: many